The T cell receptor (beta chain) under discussion was sequenced for a study of blood T cell repertoires in COVID-19 (dated by TCRdb to 2020 to 2022). About the investigation overall: Samples from collaborators originated in the United States, Italy and Spain and spanned both the acute and convalescent phases of COVID-19. The sample metadata nearly always contained a de-identified subject ID, COVID-19 status, age in years and sex. Where available, HLA class I and class II types were obtained from metadata supplied by the sample provider rather than from assay-based typing. The repertoires were released in a freely available public database meant as a resource for research on the immune response to SARS-CoV-2. The prospective study material was composed of cDNA or gDNA derived from T cells, B-cell-depleted T cells, or PBMCs. Samples came from the ongoing ImmuneRACE study (first 160 participants) plus 1,254 subjects from 6 global collaborators. Deeply sampled blood TCRbeta repertoires from subjects exposed to, actively infected with, or recovered from COVID-19 were included in the dataset. Overall study outcomes, separate from this receptor: The quantity of clinical and demographic metadata differed by source and by participant and was supplied without curation.

Of note for this clone: Its antigen target is currently unknown. Base qualities are not at hand, and no much larger clone is one base apart.

The collaborating institutions used their own protocols to collect whole blood in K2EDTA tubes. For TCRbeta analysis, collaborator samples were shipped as frozen whole blood, as isolated PBMCs, or as DNA extracted from either sample type. TCRbeta CDR3 regions were amplified from genomic DNA using the immunoSEQ Assay, a bias-controlled multiplex PCR. Concerning the study's data processing: The number of nucleated cells in each sample was estimated from the amplification of reference gene primers within the assay. Sequence reads were collapsed and filtered to measure the absolute abundance of every unique TCRbeta CDR3 rearrangement. Productive Simpson clonality was computed per sample as the square root of Simpson's diversity index over productive rearrangements. What TCRdb holds here is the immuneACCESS table cut down to in-frame rearrangements. Part of the clones is not present; checked against another copy, under half of the missing clones reflect an unresolved V gene, and the others are unexplained. V, J and clone size derive from that table, while D and trimming were established from the DNA sequence. For this sample the table gives tens of thousands of clones, of which 74% were detected only once. Roughly 28% of the sample belongs to the ten largest clones.

Clipping removes 6 bases from V and 6 bases from J, with 7 as the unmatched junction base count. Looking up the germline V gene yields CDR1 MNHEY and CDR2 SVGAGI. Reading from cysteine to phenylalanine, the CDR3 counts 14 amino acids. The retained sequence is limited to the CDR3, 42 bases, with the frame set at the first base. The source is an elderly woman with acute or convalescent COVID-19. The V and J segments used are TRBV6-5 and TRBJ2-3, and 9 bases in between align with TRBD1. The specimen sequenced was peripheral blood. Read as DNA, the sequence is TGTGCCAGCAGGACGGGACAGGGAGGCGATACGCAGTATTTT. Its protein is CASRTGQGGDTQYF.